These 12 T cell receptor beta chains share one sample of origin, sequenced in a study of shared clonotypes between healthy human individuals. TCRdb's table, derived via immunoSEQ multiplex PCR, lists solely in-frame clones and lacks some. The sample shows roughly 2.2 million clones, 92% of them seen only once. Sequencing was performed on naive CD4+ T cells from PBMCs. Subset of the sample: CD45RA+ positively selected. All receptors derive from a man between 18 and 35 years old in good health. Some clones in this sample may be carry-over from other donors' samples.

The chain recombines TRBV27 with TRBJ1-5; D uncertain. V was trimmed by 5 bases and J by 1 base, leaving 9 bases between them. The CDR3 spans 14 residues. Germline V gene lookup returns CDR1 MNHEY and CDR2 SMNVEV (reference sequence). The chain's CDR3 is CASSPVSSNQPQHF. CDR3 DNA sequence: TGTGCCAGCAGTCCAGTAAGCAGCAATCAGCCCCAGCATTTT.

On this clone itself: A much larger clone differs from this one at a single base, so this may be a read error. This specimen includes other DNA sequences encoding the same CDR3. The chain carries TRBV5-1 and TRBJ1-1; D unclear. The germline CDR1 and CDR2 sequences are SGHRS and YFSETQ. Trimming took off 0 bases at V and 1 base at J, with 4 bases between the two ends. The CDR3 has 13 residues. Here the CDR3 DNA reads TGCGCCAGCAGCTTGGAAAGGAACACTGAAGCTTTCTTT. As protein: CASSLERNTEAFF.

The V gene is TRBV28, the J gene TRBJ2-7, with D hard to call. With 5 bases removed from V and 6 bases from J, the gap between germline ends came to 17 bases. This CDR3 comprises 14 residues. The germline gives CDR1 MDHEN, CDR2 SYDVKM. In DNA form, the CDR3 reads TGTGCCAGCAGTACCTATGGGCTGGGCCTCGAGCAGTACTTC. It yields the protein CASSTYGLGLEQYF.

This chain connects TRBV5-8 to TRBJ1-5, with 10 bases that match TRBD1. Trimming took 4 bases from V and 5 from J; bases not matched to a gene: 6. The CDR3 totals 15 residues. Germline V lookup: CDR1 SGHTS, CDR2 YDEGEE. The CDR3 here is CASSPRDRGYQPQHF. CDR3 nucleotide sequence: TGTGCCAGCAGCCCCCGGGACAGGGGTTATCAGCCCCAGCATTTT. The whole variable domain, filled in from reference TRBV5-8 and TRBJ1-5, reads EAGVTQSPTHLIKTRGQQATLRCSPISGHTSVYWYQQALGLGLQFLLWYDEGEERNRGNFPPRFSGRQFPNYSSELNVNALELEDSALYLCASSPRDRGYQPQHFGDGTRLSIL.

The V gene is TRBV10-3, the J gene TRBJ1-2, with 8 bases matching TRBD1. The CDR3 runs 14 residues. The V gene end was trimmed by 6 bases and the J gene end by 8 bases; junction bases not matched to a gene: 11. Germline V lookup: CDR1 ENHRY, CDR2 SYGVKD. The CDR3 DNA reads as TGTGCCATCAGAGGACAGGGTGGGGTGAGAGGCTACACCTTC. This gives the protein CAIRGQGGVRGYTF.

This clone was observed once. The chain is built from TRBV28 and TRBJ1-2; 10 bases map to TRBD1. After removal of 5 bases from V and 7 bases from J, the junction contained 10 bases not matched to a gene. Germline V gene lookup returns CDR1 MDHEN and CDR2 SYDVKM. This CDR3 has 15 amino acids. Written as DNA, the CDR3 is TGTGCCAGCAGTGGCCGGGACAGGGGATTCTTTGGCTACACCTTC. Encoded protein: CASSGRDRGFFGYTF.

The chain carries TRBV5-1 and TRBJ2-7, with TRBD2 matching over 13 bases. CDR1 SGHRS and CDR2 YFSETQ come from the germline V gene. The junction had 5 bases not matched to a gene; V was cut back by 3 bases and J by 2 bases. This CDR3 has 16 amino acids. The CDR3 DNA is TGCGCCAGCAGCTCAGGGACTAGCGGGGAAACCTACGAGCAGTACTTC. Protein: CASSSGTSGETYEQYF.

V and J are TRBV7-9 and TRBJ1-5; 9 bases agree with TRBD1. CDR1 is SEHNR, CDR2 FQNEAQ, per germline (reference sequence). The CDR3 has 14 amino acids. The trim removed 3 bases at V and 7 bases at J, leaving 4 bases unmatched. CDR3 sequence reads: CASSLGQGKQPQHF. CDR3 nucleotide sequence: TGTGCCAGCAGCTTGGGACAGGGAAAGCAGCCCCAGCATTTT.

This clone was counted a single time. The gene calls are TRBV5-8 and TRBJ2-5, with D perhaps TRBD2 (6 bases). The CDR3 sequence is 15 residues long. Germline V CDR1 and CDR2: SGHTS, YDEGEE. Trimming took 4 bases from V and 2 from J, leaving 15 bases between them. CDR3 region: CASSPGGLGQETQYF. In DNA form, the CDR3 reads TGTGCCAGCAGCCCCGGGGGTCTCGGGCAAGAGACCCAGTACTTC. The complete variable domain, with remaining parts taken from reference TRBV5-8 and TRBJ2-5, reads EAGVTQSPTHLIKTRGQQATLRCSPISGHTSVYWYQQALGLGLQFLLWYDEGEERNRGNFPPRFSGRQFPNYSSELNVNALELEDSALYLCASSPGGLGQETQYFGPGTRLLVL.

The chain is built from TRBV9 and TRBJ2-7, with TRBD1 matching over 7 bases. V dropped 0 bases and J dropped 7; count of bases not matched to a gene: 10. This CDR3 is 15 amino acids long. In germline, CDR1 is SGDLS, CDR2 YYNGEE. CDR3 loop: CASSVDPGGVGEQYF. Written as DNA, the CDR3 is TGTGCCAGCAGCGTAGACCCAGGGGGAGTGGGGGAGCAGTACTTC.

The CDR3 DNA follows: TGTGCCGCCCGGAAACACAATGAGCAGTTCTTC. Its protein is CAARKHNEQFF. The chain uses TRBV28 and TRBJ2-1; D gene ambiguous. The germline gives CDR1 MDHEN, CDR2 SYDVKM. V was cut by 11 bases and J by 5 bases, with 10 bases left in between. The CDR3 runs 11 residues.

The CDR3 DNA reads TGTGCCAGCAGACTAGCGGGAGCTCAGACCCAGTACTTC. This translates into CASRLAGAQTQYF. The chain combines TRBV28 with TRBJ2-5; 11 positions match TRBD2. The CDR3 runs to 13 residues. With V trimmed by 6 bases and J by 6 bases, 3 bases remained unmatched. Germline CDR1 and CDR2: MDHEN and SYDVKM.